This TCR beta chain was identified during a study of blood T cell repertoires in COVID-19. The sample holds one count of this clone. Sequencing used immunoSEQ multiplex PCR; TCRdb keeps in-frame clones, though not all of them. The repertoire includes fewer than 350,000 clones, under 90% of them detected once, and around 3.2% sits in the top ten. CDR3 length: 16 amino acids. V dropped 6 bases and J dropped 0; count of bases not matched to a gene: 9. CDR1 and CDR2 (germline): MNHEY, SVGEGT. V gene TRBV6-2 or TRBV6-3 combines with J gene TRBJ1-1; 8 bases fit TRBD1. The clonotype originates from an older woman with active or convalescent COVID-19. The sequenced material came from peripheral blood. This chain's CDR3 is CASSRPGTGMNTEAFF. In DNA form, the CDR3 reads TGTGCCAGCAGCCGTCCCGGGACAGGAATGAACACTGAAGCTTTCTTT.